The clone carrying this T cell receptor beta chain was counted at least ten times. As yet, its antigen is unknown. Deletions cut 5 bases from V and 10 bases from J, with 22 bases between. The CDR3 loop spans 15 amino acids. Germline lookup yields CDR1 SGHNT and CDR2 YENEEA. The record originates from a study of T cells in Graves' hyperthyroidism and ophthalmopathy. Study outcomes and limitations: A 13 V-J signature model discriminated ophthalmopathy versus stable hyperthyroidism.

Amplified regions were TCR beta CDR3 sequences from RNA transcripts. First-round RT-PCR targeting the TCR CDR3 was performed with the HTBI primer set. MiXCR, run by TCRdb on the multiplex PCR reads, gives a single entry per CDR3 protein. The sample lists about 380,000 distinct CDR3 sequences; 14% were seen once. Among ophthalmopathy patients, the Clinical Activity Score reached at least 3, the NOSPECS grade reached at least 4, and duration remained under 3 months. The clonotype originates from a woman in her twenties or thirties with Graves' ophthalmopathy. The V gene is TRBV11-3, the J gene TRBJ2-3; the D gene is possibly TRBD2 (5 bases). Sequencing input: blood. CDR3 nucleotide sequence: TGTGCCAGCAGCCCACTAGGTGGGATCACACGGTCGCAGTATTTT. It specifies CASSPLGGITRSQYF.